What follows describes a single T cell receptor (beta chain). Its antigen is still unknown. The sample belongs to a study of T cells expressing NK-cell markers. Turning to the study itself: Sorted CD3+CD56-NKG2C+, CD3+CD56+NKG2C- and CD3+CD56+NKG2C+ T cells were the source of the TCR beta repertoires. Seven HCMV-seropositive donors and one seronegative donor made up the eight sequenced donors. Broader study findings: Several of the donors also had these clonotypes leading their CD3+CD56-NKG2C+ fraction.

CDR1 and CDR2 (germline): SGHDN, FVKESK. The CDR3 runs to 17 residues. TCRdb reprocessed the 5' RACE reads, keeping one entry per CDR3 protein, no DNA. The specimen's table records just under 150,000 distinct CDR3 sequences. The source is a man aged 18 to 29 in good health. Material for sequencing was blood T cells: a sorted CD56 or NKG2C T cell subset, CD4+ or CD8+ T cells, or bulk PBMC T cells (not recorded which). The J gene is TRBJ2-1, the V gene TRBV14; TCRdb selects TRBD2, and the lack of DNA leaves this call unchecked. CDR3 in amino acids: CASSQDAGGGLYNEQFF.